The rows below give T cell receptor beta chains drawn from one sample of a study of long-term antiretroviral therapy in people with HIV. Using immunoSEQ multiplex PCR, the repertoire was profiled, and TCRdb retains in-frame clones only, with some absent. The sample consists of about 40,000 clones, roughly 90% of them appearing once. This specimen consisted of unsorted PBMCs, obtained 1.2 years after starting antiretroviral therapy. These receptors came from a woman in her forties or fifties with HIV. The CDR3 runs from the conserved cysteine through the conserved F or W. A D gene is named only where the DNA matches it firmly. Clone size is shown for a subset of rows, as once, few, many or a class of expanded clone.

d_call: TRBD1; j_call: TRBJ2-7; v_call: TRBV2; clone_size: few; cdr3_aa: CASARDRITYEQYF; cdr3_nt: TGTGCCAGCGCACGGGACAGGATAACCTACGAGCAGTACTTC
d_call: TRBD1; j_call: TRBJ1-6; v_call: TRBV27; clone_size: -; cdr3_aa: CASSLRGSNSPLHF; cdr3_nt: TGTGCCAGCAGTCTCAGGGGGAGTAATTCACCCCTCCACTTT
d_call: TRBD1; j_call: TRBJ1-2; v_call: TRBV5-6; clone_size: -; cdr3_aa: CASSDDRGRVGYTF; cdr3_nt: TGTGCCAGCAGCGATGACAGGGGGCGGGTAGGCTACACCTTC
d_call: TRBD1; j_call: TRBJ1-5; v_call: TRBV11-2; clone_size: -; cdr3_aa: CASSADRGSNQPQHF; cdr3_nt: TGTGCCAGCAGCGCGGACAGGGGTAGCAATCAGCCCCAGCATTTT
d_call: -; j_call: TRBJ1-2; v_call: TRBV6-5; clone_size: -; cdr3_aa: CASTPGINYGYTF; cdr3_nt: TGTGCCAGCACTCCGGGGATCAACTATGGCTACACCTTC
d_call: -; j_call: TRBJ2-3; v_call: TRBV18; clone_size: -; cdr3_aa: CASSPSPGGTDTQYF; cdr3_nt: TGTGCCAGCTCTCCCTCCCCGGGGGGCACAGATACGCAGTATTTT
d_call: -; j_call: TRBJ1-2; v_call: TRBV6-5; clone_size: -; cdr3_aa: CASSLRMTYGYTF; cdr3_nt: TGTGCCAGCAGTTTAAGGATGACTTATGGCTACACCTTC
d_call: TRBD1; j_call: TRBJ1-2; v_call: TRBV5-4; clone_size: -; cdr3_aa: CASSLMTGTGAAGNYGYTF; cdr3_nt: TGTGCCAGCAGCTTGATGACCGGGACAGGGGCCGCGGGGAACTATGGCTACACCTTC
d_call: TRBD1; j_call: TRBJ2-7; v_call: TRBV11-3; clone_size: -; cdr3_aa: CASSLRTGYEQYF; cdr3_nt: TGTGCCAGCAGCTTACGGACAGGCTACGAGCAGTACTTC
d_call: -; j_call: TRBJ1-5; v_call: TRBV15; clone_size: -; cdr3_aa: CATSRDPGVSSNQPQHF; cdr3_nt: TGTGCCACCAGCAGAGACCCGGGTGTTAGCAGCAATCAGCCCCAGCATTTT
d_call: -; j_call: TRBJ1-2; v_call: TRBV18; clone_size: once; cdr3_aa: CASSPQTFARYGYTF; cdr3_nt: TGTGCCAGCTCACCCCAGACCTTCGCCCGCTATGGCTACACCTTC
d_call: TRBD2; j_call: TRBJ2-7; v_call: TRBV9; clone_size: -; cdr3_aa: CASSFGTTFPHEQYF; cdr3_nt: TGTGCCAGCAGCTTCGGGACTACTTTTCCCCACGAGCAGTACTTC
d_call: -; j_call: TRBJ2-7; v_call: TRBV7-8; clone_size: -; cdr3_aa: CASRSRDSSYEQYF; cdr3_nt: TGTGCCAGCAGGTCCCGAGACAGCTCCTACGAGCAGTACTTC
d_call: -; j_call: TRBJ2-6; v_call: TRBV25-1; clone_size: -; cdr3_aa: CASSEDETGANVLTF; cdr3_nt: TGTGCCAGCAGTGAAGACGAAACTGGGGCCAACGTCCTGACTTTC
d_call: TRBD1; j_call: TRBJ2-7; v_call: TRBV5-1; clone_size: -; cdr3_aa: CASSLARGLSYEQYF; cdr3_nt: TGCGCCAGCAGCTTGGCCAGGGGGCTATCCTACGAGCAGTACTTC
d_call: -; j_call: TRBJ1-2; v_call: TRBV2; clone_size: -; cdr3_aa: CASSGFLNWEGYTF; cdr3_nt: TGTGCCAGCAGTGGGTTCCTAAATTGGGAAGGCTACACCTTC
d_call: TRBD1; j_call: TRBJ1-1; v_call: TRBV7-3; clone_size: -; cdr3_aa: CASSLEQGAMGTEAFF; cdr3_nt: TGTGCCAGCAGCTTAGAGCAGGGGGCAATGGGGACTGAAGCTTTCTTT
d_call: -; j_call: TRBJ1-1; v_call: TRBV5-6; clone_size: -; cdr3_aa: CASSLGGRSEAFF; cdr3_nt: TGTGCCAGCAGCTTGGGGGGGAGGTCTGAAGCTTTCTTT
d_call: -; j_call: TRBJ2-6; v_call: TRBV1; clone_size: once; cdr3_aa: CTSIPEGRSGANVLTF; cdr3_nt: TGCACCAGCATCCCAGAGGGACGCTCTGGGGCCAACGTCCTGACTTTC
d_call: -; j_call: TRBJ2-6; v_call: TRBV18; clone_size: -; cdr3_aa: CASSSTGPGANVLTF; cdr3_nt: TGTGCCAGCTCATCGACAGGACCTGGGGCCAACGTCCTGACTTTC
d_call: -; j_call: TRBJ1-1; v_call: TRBV6-1; clone_size: -; cdr3_aa: CASREGRASSEAFF; cdr3_nt: TGTGCCAGCAGGGAGGGTAGGGCCTCTTCTGAAGCTTTCTTT
d_call: -; j_call: TRBJ2-7; v_call: TRBV9; clone_size: few; cdr3_aa: CASSGVRGYEQYF; cdr3_nt: TGTGCCAGCAGCGGGGTAAGGGGCTACGAGCAGTACTTC
d_call: -; j_call: TRBJ1-2; v_call: TRBV6-5; clone_size: -; cdr3_aa: CASSPDRGYGYTF; cdr3_nt: TGTGCCAGCAGCCCGGACAGAGGCTATGGCTACACCTTC
d_call: -; j_call: TRBJ1-2; v_call: TRBV19; clone_size: -; cdr3_aa: CASSPRGRQLGGYTF; cdr3_nt: TGTGCCAGTAGTCCCAGGGGCCGCCAGTTAGGAGGCTACACCTTC
d_call: -; j_call: TRBJ1-6; v_call: TRBV5-1; clone_size: -; cdr3_aa: CASRGSYNSPLHF; cdr3_nt: TGCGCCAGCAGGGGCTCCTATAATTCACCCCTCCACTTT
d_call: -; j_call: TRBJ2-5; v_call: TRBV7-2; clone_size: -; cdr3_aa: CASSLSSRDQETQYF; cdr3_nt: TGTGCCAGCAGCTTAAGTAGCAGGGACCAAGAGACCCAGTACTTC
d_call: TRBD1; j_call: TRBJ2-7; v_call: TRBV27; clone_size: -; cdr3_aa: CASRTGLVEQYF; cdr3_nt: TGTGCCAGCAGGACAGGGTTAGTCGAGCAGTACTTC
d_call: -; j_call: TRBJ1-5; v_call: TRBV5-8; clone_size: -; cdr3_aa: CASSLDRGNQPQHF; cdr3_nt: TGTGCCAGCAGCTTGGACAGGGGCAATCAGCCCCAGCATTTT
d_call: TRBD1; j_call: TRBJ2-2; v_call: TRBV5-1; clone_size: -; cdr3_aa: CASSFTGATDTGELFF; cdr3_nt: TGCGCCAGCAGCTTTACAGGGGCTACGGACACCGGGGAGCTGTTTTTT
d_call: -; j_call: TRBJ1-1; v_call: TRBV9; clone_size: few; cdr3_aa: CASSVVTNTEAFF; cdr3_nt: TGTGCCAGCAGCGTAGTAACCAACACTGAAGCTTTCTTT
d_call: -; j_call: TRBJ2-7; v_call: TRBV5-6; clone_size: -; cdr3_aa: CASSELGTPPYEQYF; cdr3_nt: TGTGCCAGCAGCGAGCTGGGGACTCCTCCCTACGAGCAGTACTTC
d_call: TRBD1; j_call: TRBJ1-1; v_call: TRBV25-1; clone_size: -; cdr3_aa: CASSRQGLTEAFF; cdr3_nt: TGTGCCAGCTCTCGACAGGGCCTCACTGAAGCTTTCTTT
d_call: TRBD1; j_call: TRBJ1-5; v_call: TRBV11-2; clone_size: -; cdr3_aa: CASSLGGQTPLQPQHF; cdr3_nt: TGTGCCAGCAGCTTAGGGGGACAGACCCCTCTTCAGCCCCAGCATTTT
d_call: -; j_call: TRBJ2-2; v_call: TRBV5-6; clone_size: few; cdr3_aa: CASSGTGKNTGELFF; cdr3_nt: TGTGCCAGCAGCGGAACAGGGAAAAACACCGGGGAGCTGTTTTTT
d_call: -; j_call: TRBJ1-1; v_call: TRBV14; clone_size: -; cdr3_aa: CASSQEIGHHTEAFF; cdr3_nt: TGTGCCAGCAGCCAAGAAATCGGACACCACACTGAAGCTTTCTTT
d_call: -; j_call: TRBJ1-2; v_call: TRBV6-5; clone_size: -; cdr3_aa: CASSYGGKGYTF; cdr3_nt: TGTGCCAGCAGTTACGGGGGGAAGGGCTACACCTTC
d_call: TRBD1; j_call: TRBJ1-5; v_call: TRBV18; clone_size: -; cdr3_aa: CASSQGQGLSNQPQHF; cdr3_nt: TGTGCCAGCTCACAAGGACAGGGGTTATCCAATCAGCCCCAGCATTTT
d_call: -; j_call: TRBJ1-2; v_call: TRBV2; clone_size: -; cdr3_aa: CASSVGGTVGYGYTF; cdr3_nt: TGTGCCAGCAGTGTTGGGGGCACTGTGGGATATGGCTACACCTTC
d_call: -; j_call: TRBJ1-6; v_call: TRBV14; clone_size: -; cdr3_aa: CASSQGASYNSPLHF; cdr3_nt: TGTGCCAGCAGCCAAGGGGCCTCCTATAATTCACCCCTCCACTTT
d_call: -; j_call: TRBJ1-4; v_call: TRBV25-1; clone_size: -; cdr3_aa: CASSEWGGNEKLFF; cdr3_nt: TGTGCCAGCAGTGAATGGGGAGGGAATGAAAAACTGTTTTTT
d_call: TRBD1; j_call: TRBJ1-6; v_call: TRBV9; clone_size: -; cdr3_aa: CASSPGQLNSPLHF; cdr3_nt: TGTGCCAGCAGCCCGGGACAGCTTAATTCACCCCTCCACTTT
d_call: -; j_call: TRBJ1-5; v_call: TRBV27; clone_size: once; cdr3_aa: CASPRRGNQPQHF; cdr3_nt: TGTGCCAGTCCGAGACGGGGCAATCAGCCCCAGCATTTT
d_call: -; j_call: TRBJ2-7; v_call: TRBV4-3; clone_size: -; cdr3_aa: CASSQGTVTYEQYF; cdr3_nt: TGCGCCAGCAGCCAGGGGACGGTGACCTACGAGCAGTACTTC
d_call: TRBD1; j_call: TRBJ2-1; v_call: TRBV5-6; clone_size: -; cdr3_aa: CASSWDRIYNEQFF; cdr3_nt: TGTGCCAGCAGCTGGGACAGGATATACAATGAGCAGTTCTTC
d_call: TRBD2; j_call: TRBJ2-1; v_call: TRBV4-3; clone_size: -; cdr3_aa: CASSQEGLAGALSSYNEQFF; cdr3_nt: TGCGCCAGCAGCCAAGAGGGACTAGCGGGGGCACTGAGCTCCTACAATGAGCAGTTCTTC
d_call: -; j_call: TRBJ2-7; v_call: TRBV7-8; clone_size: -; cdr3_aa: CASSSVYEQYF; cdr3_nt: TGTGCCAGCAGCTCCGTCTACGAGCAGTACTTC
d_call: -; j_call: TRBJ1-5; v_call: TRBV6-5; clone_size: -; cdr3_aa: CASMGNGGNQPQHF; cdr3_nt: TGTGCCAGCATGGGAAACGGCGGCAATCAGCCCCAGCATTTT
d_call: TRBD2; j_call: TRBJ2-1; v_call: TRBV9; clone_size: -; cdr3_aa: CASSVPGLAIANEQFF; cdr3_nt: TGTGCCAGCAGCGTCCCGGGACTAGCGATCGCCAATGAGCAGTTCTTC
d_call: -; j_call: TRBJ2-3; v_call: TRBV7-2; clone_size: -; cdr3_aa: CASSFRGRTDTQYF; cdr3_nt: TGTGCCAGCAGCTTTCGGGGGCGCACAGATACGCAGTATTTT